This record concerns one T cell receptor beta chain sequence. The antigen is not known. RNA transcripts were the template for amplifying TCR beta CDR3 regions. Using the HTBI primer set, a first-round RT-PCR was run on the TCR CDR3. TCRdb used MiXCR to reprocess the multiplex PCR reads, holding one entry per CDR3 protein. Of approximately 400,000 distinct CDR3 sequences in the sample, around 14% were seen once. The record originates from a study of T cells in Graves' hyperthyroidism and ophthalmopathy. Study findings and constraints: The model anticipated ophthalmopathy a median approximately 6.6 months pre-onset. In blood, most of the thyroid clonotypes expanded above 0.001 were also present.

Clinicians diagnosed patients from clinical symptoms, serum thyroxine and TRAb, thyroid ultrasound and orbital computed tomography. CDR1 is SGDLS and CDR2 is YYNGEE in the germline V gene. The CDR3 totals 14 residues. V lost 4 bases, J lost 8 bases, and 16 bases lay in between. The genes are TRBV9 and TRBJ2-1; D might be TRBD2 (5 bases). The TCR sequence derives from a woman aged 18 to 35 with Graves' hyperthyroidism. Sequencing used blood. In DNA form, the CDR3 reads TGTGCCAGCAGCACCCCCAAACTGGACTATGAGCAGTTCTTC. It is translated as CASSTPKLDYEQFF.